The T cell receptor beta chain under discussion was sequenced for a study of early T cells in non-severe SARS-CoV-2 infection. Study in general: With bulk RNA from unsorted whole blood as input, sequencing yielded unpaired chains. Study observations and caveats: Private and CD4 specificities were missed by VDJdb matching, skewed to anti-spike CD8.

CDR3 length: 11 residues. V dropped 5 bases and J dropped 4 bases, with 5 bases sitting between them. Using its own MiXCR run on the 5' RACE reads, TCRdb lists one record per CDR3 protein. The repertoire consists of about 79,000 distinct CDR3 sequences, with around 11% occurring once and the leading ten covering around 4.7%. This clonotype was found many times. Its antigen is unidentified. The chain couples TRBV12-3 or TRBV12-4 to TRBJ1-1; D is ambiguous. The receptor was derived from an adult who was a healthcare worker with PCR-confirmed SARS-CoV-2 infection or an uninfected control (not recorded which). Sequenced material: whole blood. In nucleotides, the CDR3 is TGTGCCAGCAGTCCCGGCACTGAAGCTTTCTTT. It codes for CASSPGTEAFF.